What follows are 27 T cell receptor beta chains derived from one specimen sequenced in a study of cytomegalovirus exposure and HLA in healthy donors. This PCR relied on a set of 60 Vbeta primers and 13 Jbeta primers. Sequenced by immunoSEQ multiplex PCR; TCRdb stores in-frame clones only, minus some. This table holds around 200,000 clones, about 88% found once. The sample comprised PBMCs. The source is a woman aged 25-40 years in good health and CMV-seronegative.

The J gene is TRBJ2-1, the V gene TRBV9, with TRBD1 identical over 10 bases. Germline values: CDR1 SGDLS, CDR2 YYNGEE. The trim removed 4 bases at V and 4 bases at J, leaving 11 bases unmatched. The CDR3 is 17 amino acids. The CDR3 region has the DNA TGTGCCAGCAGCCAGAGGGGAGGGGGACAGGGGTACAATGAGCAGTTCTTC. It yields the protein CASSQRGGGQGYNEQFF.

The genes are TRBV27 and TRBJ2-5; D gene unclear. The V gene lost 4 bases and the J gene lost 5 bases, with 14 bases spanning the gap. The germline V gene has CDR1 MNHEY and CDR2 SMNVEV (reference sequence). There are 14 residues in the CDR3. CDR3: CASSSSEYGETQYF. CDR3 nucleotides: TGTGCCAGCAGTTCATCTGAGTACGGGGAGACCCAGTACTTC.

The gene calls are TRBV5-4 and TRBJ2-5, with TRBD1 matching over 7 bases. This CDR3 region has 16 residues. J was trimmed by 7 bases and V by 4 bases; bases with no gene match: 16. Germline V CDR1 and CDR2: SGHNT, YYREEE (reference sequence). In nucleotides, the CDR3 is TGTGCCAGCAGCCCCACGCCGGGACAGTCCCTGGGGACCCAGTACTTC. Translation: CASSPTPGQSLGTQYF.

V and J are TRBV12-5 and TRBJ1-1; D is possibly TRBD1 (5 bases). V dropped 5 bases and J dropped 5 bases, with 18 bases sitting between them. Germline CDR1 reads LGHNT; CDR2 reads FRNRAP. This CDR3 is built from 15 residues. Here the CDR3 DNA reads TGTGCTAGTGGTGGGGGACGGGGGAGGTTGACTGAAGCTTTCTTT. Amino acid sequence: CASGGGRGRLTEAFF.

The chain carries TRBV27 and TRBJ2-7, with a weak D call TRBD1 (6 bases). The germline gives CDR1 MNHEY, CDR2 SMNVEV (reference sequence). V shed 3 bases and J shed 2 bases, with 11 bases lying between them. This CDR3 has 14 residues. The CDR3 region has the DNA TGTGCCAGCAGTTTTGCAGGGGCCACCTACGAGCAGTACTTC. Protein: CASSFAGATYEQYF.

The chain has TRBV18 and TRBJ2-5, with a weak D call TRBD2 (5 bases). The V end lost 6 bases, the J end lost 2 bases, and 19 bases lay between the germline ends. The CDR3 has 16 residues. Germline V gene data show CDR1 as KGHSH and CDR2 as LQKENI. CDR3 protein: CASSSAVRDFQETQYF. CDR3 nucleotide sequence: TGTGCCAGCTCCTCCGCTGTGAGGGATTTTCAAGAGACCCAGTACTTC.

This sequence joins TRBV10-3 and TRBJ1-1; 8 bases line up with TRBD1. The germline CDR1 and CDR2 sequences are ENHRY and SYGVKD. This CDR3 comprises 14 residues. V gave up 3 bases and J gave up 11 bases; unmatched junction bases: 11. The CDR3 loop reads CAISEGQGLRGAFF. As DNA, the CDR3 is TGTGCCATCAGTGAAGGACAGGGCCTCCGTGGTGCTTTCTTT.

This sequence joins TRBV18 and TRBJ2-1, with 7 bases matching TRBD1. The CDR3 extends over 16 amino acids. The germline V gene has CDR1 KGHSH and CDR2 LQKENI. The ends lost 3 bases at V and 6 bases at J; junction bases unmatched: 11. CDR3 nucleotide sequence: TGTGCCAGCTCACCCCAAAATCACGACAGGGTCAATGAGCAGTTCTTC. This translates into CASSPQNHDRVNEQFF.

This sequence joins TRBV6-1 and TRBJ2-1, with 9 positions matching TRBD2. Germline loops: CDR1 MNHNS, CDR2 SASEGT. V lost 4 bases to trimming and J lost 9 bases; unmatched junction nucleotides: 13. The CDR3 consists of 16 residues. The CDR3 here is CASSGVAGAFLVEQFF. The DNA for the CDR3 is TGTGCCAGCAGTGGGGTAGCGGGAGCTTTTCTAGTTGAGCAGTTCTTC.

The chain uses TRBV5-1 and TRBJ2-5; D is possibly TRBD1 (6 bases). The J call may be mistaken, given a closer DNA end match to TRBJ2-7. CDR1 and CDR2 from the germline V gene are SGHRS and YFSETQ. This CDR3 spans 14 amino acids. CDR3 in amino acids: CASSLGQGPYEQYF. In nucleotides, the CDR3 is TGCGCCAGCAGCTTGGGCCAGGGGCCCTACGAGCAGTACTTC.

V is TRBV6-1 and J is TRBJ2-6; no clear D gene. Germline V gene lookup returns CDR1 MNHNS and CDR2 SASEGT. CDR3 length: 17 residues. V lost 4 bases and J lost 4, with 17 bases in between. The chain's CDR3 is CASSVRTPSSGANVLTF. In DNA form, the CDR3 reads TGTGCCAGCAGTGTTCGAACCCCAAGCTCGGGGGCCAACGTCCTGACTTTC.

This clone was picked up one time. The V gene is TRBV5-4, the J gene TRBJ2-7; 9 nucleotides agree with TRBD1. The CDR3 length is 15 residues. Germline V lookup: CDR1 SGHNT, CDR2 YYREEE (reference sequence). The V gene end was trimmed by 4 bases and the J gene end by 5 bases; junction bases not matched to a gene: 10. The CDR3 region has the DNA TGTGCCAGCAGCCGGCCGGGACAGGGACCAGACGAGCAGTACTTC. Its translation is CASSRPGQGPDEQYF. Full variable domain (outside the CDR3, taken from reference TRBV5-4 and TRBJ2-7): ETGVTQSPTHLIKTRGQQVTLRCSSQSGHNTVSWYQQALGQGPQFIFQYYREEENGRGNFPPRFSGLQFPNYSSELNVNALELDDSALYLCASSRPGQGPDEQYFGPGTRLTVT.

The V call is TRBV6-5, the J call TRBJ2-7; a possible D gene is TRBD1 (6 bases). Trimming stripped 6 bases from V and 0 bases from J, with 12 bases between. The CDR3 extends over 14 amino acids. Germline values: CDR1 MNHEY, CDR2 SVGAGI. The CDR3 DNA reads TGTGCCAGCAGGGACAGCCTAAGCTCCTACGAGCAGTACTTC. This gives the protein CASRDSLSSYEQYF.

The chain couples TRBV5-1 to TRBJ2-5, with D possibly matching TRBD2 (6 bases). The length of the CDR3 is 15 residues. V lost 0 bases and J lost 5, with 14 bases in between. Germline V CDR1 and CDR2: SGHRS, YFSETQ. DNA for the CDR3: TGCGCCAGCAGCTTGGCCGTGCGGGAAGGCGAGACCCAGTACTTC. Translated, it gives CASSLAVREGETQYF.

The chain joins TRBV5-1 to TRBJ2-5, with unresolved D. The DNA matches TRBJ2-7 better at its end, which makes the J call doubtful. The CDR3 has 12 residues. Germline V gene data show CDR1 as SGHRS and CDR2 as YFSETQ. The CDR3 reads CASREQASEQYF. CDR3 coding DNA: TGCGCCAGCAGGGAGCAAGCCTCCGAGCAGTACTTC.

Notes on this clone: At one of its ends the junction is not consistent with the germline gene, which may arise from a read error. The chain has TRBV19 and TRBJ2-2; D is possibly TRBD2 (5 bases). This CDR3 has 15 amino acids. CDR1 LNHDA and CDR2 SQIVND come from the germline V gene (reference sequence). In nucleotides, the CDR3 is TGTGCCAGTAGTAGTGCCCTAGCTTTCACCGGGGAGCTATTTTTT. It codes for CASSSALAFTGELFF.

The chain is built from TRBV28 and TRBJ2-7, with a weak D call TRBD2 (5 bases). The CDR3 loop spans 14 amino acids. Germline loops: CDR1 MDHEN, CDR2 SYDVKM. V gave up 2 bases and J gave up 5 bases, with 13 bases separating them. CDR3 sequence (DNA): TGTGCCAGCAGTTTAACGCCGGGAATAGACGAGCAGTACTTC. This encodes CASSLTPGIDEQYF.

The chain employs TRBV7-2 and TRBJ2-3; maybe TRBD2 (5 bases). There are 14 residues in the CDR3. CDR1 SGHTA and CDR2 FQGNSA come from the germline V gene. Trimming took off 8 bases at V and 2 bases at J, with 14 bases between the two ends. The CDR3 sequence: CASGLDFLTDTQYF. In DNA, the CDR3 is TGTGCCAGCGGACTGGACTTTCTCACAGATACGCAGTATTTT. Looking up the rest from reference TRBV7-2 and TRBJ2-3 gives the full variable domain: GAGVSQSPSNKVTEKGKDVELRCDPISGHTALYWYRQSLGQGLEFLIYFQGNSAPDKSGLPSDRFSAERTGGSVSTLTIQRTQQEDSAVYLCASGLDFLTDTQYFGPGTRLTVL.

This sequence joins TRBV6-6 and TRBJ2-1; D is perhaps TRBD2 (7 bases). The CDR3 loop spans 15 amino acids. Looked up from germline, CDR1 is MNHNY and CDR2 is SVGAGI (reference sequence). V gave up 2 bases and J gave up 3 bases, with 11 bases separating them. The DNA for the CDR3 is TGTGCCAGCAGTTACCAGGGAGGGGGCTACAATGAGCAGTTCTTC. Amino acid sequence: CASSYQGGGYNEQFF.

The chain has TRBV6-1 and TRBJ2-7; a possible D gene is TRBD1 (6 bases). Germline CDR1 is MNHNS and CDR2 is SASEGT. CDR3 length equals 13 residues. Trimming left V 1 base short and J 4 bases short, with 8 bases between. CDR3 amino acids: CASSEGTDYEQYF. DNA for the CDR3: TGTGCCAGCAGTGAAGGGACAGATTACGAGCAGTACTTC.

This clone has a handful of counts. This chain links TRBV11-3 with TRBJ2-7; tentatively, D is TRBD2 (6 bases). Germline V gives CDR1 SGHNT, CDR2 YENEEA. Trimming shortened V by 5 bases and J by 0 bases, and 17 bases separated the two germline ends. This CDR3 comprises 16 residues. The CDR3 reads CASSVNRDWSSYEQYF. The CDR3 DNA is TGTGCCAGCAGCGTAAACCGGGACTGGAGCTCCTACGAGCAGTACTTC.

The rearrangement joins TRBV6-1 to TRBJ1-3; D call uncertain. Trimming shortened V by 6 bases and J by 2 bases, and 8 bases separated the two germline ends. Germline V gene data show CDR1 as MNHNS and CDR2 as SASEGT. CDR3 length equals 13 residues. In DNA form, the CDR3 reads TGTGCCAGCAGACCAGGCGCTGGAAACACCATATATTTT. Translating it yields CASRPGAGNTIYF.

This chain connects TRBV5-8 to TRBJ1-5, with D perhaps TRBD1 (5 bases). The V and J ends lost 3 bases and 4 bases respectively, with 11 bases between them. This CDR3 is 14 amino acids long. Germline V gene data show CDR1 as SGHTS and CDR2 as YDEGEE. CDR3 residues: CASSWGMGNQPQHF. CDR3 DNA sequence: TGTGCCAGCAGCTGGGGCATGGGGAATCAGCCCCAGCATTTT.

The DNA for the CDR3 is TGTGCCAGCAGTTTAACGTCAGGGGGCGAGGACATTCAGTACTTC. Translation: CASSLTSGGEDIQYF. The chain recombines TRBV28 with TRBJ2-4; 8 nucleotides line up with TRBD1. V gave up 2 bases and J gave up 8 bases; unmatched junction bases: 8. Per germline, CDR1 MDHEN and CDR2 SYDVKM. The CDR3 spans 15 residues.

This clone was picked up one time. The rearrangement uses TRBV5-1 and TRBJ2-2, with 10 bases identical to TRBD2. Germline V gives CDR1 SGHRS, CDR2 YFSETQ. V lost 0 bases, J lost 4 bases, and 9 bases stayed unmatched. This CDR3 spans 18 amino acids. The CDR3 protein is CASSLAPGSGRFTGELFF. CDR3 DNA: TGCGCCAGCAGCTTGGCCCCGGGTAGCGGGAGGTTCACCGGGGAGCTGTTTTTT.

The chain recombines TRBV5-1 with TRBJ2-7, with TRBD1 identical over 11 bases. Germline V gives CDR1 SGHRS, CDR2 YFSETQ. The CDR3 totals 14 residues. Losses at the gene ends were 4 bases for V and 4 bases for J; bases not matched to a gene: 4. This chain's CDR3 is CASSPGQGVYEQYF. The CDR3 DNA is TGCGCCAGCAGCCCGGGACAGGGGGTTTACGAGCAGTACTTC.

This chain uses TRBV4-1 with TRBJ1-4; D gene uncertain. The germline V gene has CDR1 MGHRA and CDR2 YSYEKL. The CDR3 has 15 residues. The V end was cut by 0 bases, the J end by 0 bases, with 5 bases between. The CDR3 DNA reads TGCGCCAGCAGCCAAGATGCGGCAACTAATGAAAAACTGTTTTTT. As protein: CASSQDAATNEKLFF.